The 30 T cell receptor beta chains given below trace back to one sample, sequenced in a study of blood T cell repertoires in COVID-19. The data were produced by immunoSEQ multiplex PCR, yet TCRdb's version contains in-frame clones alone and is incomplete. The sample includes 400,000 to 500,000 clones, over 75% seen only once; the top ten take over 1.5%. The sequenced sample was PBMCs or T cells enriched from blood (not recorded which). These receptors all stem from a woman between 40 and 55 years old who had recovered from COVID-19.

The V gene is TRBV27, the J gene TRBJ1-2; 12 nucleotides match TRBD1. Germline-derived CDR1 and CDR2 are MNHEY and SMNVEV (reference sequence). CDR3 length: 15 residues. Trimming took 0 bases from V and 8 from J; bases not matched to a gene: 4. The CDR3: CASSLSGQGAWGYTF. DNA for the CDR3: TGTGCCAGCAGTTTATCGGGACAGGGGGCTTGGGGCTACACCTTC.

J is TRBJ2-7 and V is TRBV4-1; tentatively, D is TRBD1 (5 bases). Looked up from germline, CDR1 is MGHRA and CDR2 is YSYEKL. Trimming stripped 6 bases from V and 2 bases from J, with 20 bases between. This CDR3 comprises 16 residues. The CDR3 nucleotides are TGCGCCAGCAGTAAAGAACCCGGACATTTGACCTACGAGCAGTACTTC. It specifies CASSKEPGHLTYEQYF.

The V and J genes are TRBV6-5 and TRBJ2-5, with TRBD1 as a possible D gene (6 bases). The CDR3 contains 13 residues. V lost 4 bases, J lost 3 bases, and 9 bases lay in between. CDR1 and CDR2 (germline): MNHEY, SVGAGI. CDR3 bases: TGTGCCAGCAGTTCTACAGGGAAAGAGACCCAGTACTTC. Amino acids: CASSSTGKETQYF.

In DNA form, the CDR3 reads TGCGCCAGCAGTGATACTAGCGGGGACTCCTACGAGCAGTACTTC. Its translation: CASSDTSGDSYEQYF. The V call is TRBV10-1, the J call TRBJ2-7; 10 nucleotides match TRBD2. The CDR3 has 15 residues. V lost 3 bases, J lost 0 bases, and 2 bases stayed unmatched. From germline, CDR1 is WNHNN and CDR2 SYGVQD (reference sequence).

The gene calls are TRBV24-1 and TRBJ1-5, with a possible D match to TRBD1 (5 bases). The V end lost 4 bases, the J end lost 3 bases, and 9 bases lay between the germline ends. The CDR3 runs 14 residues. Germline lookup yields CDR1 KGHDR and CDR2 SFDVKD. The CDR3 sequence: CATSEGLDNQPQHF. The CDR3 nucleotides read TGTGCCACCAGTGAGGGGCTCGACAATCAGCCCCAGCATTTT.

This sequence joins TRBV29-1 and TRBJ2-7; 8 bases are shared with TRBD1. Germline CDR1 and CDR2: SQVTM and ANQGSEA. The V gene end was trimmed by 6 bases and the J gene end by 2 bases; junction bases not matched to a gene: 6. The length of the CDR3 is 13 residues. The chain's CDR3 is CSVGTGETYEQYF. The CDR3 region has the DNA TGCAGCGTCGGGACAGGAGAAACCTACGAGCAGTACTTC.

This sequence joins TRBV5-4 and TRBJ1-2; D is possibly TRBD1 (5 bases). This CDR3 has 13 residues. The germline V gene encodes CDR1 SGHNT and CDR2 YYREEE (reference sequence). Deletions cut 3 bases from V and 4 bases from J, with 10 bases between. CDR3 residues: CASSSAGTYGYTF. The CDR3 nucleotides read TGTGCCAGCAGCTCCGCGGGGACCTATGGCTACACCTTC.

The rearrangement links TRBV18 to TRBJ1-4; 8 bases match TRBD1. From germline, CDR1 is KGHSH and CDR2 LQKENI. The CDR3 sequence is 16 residues long. The V gene end was trimmed by 2 bases and the J gene end by 7 bases; junction bases not matched to a gene: 9. The CDR3: CASSPAAQGAGEKLFF. Here the CDR3 DNA reads TGTGCCAGCTCACCAGCGGCGCAGGGGGCGGGTGAAAAACTGTTTTTT.

V usage is TRBV19 and J usage is TRBJ2-2; D is possibly TRBD2 (6 bases). Germline loops: CDR1 LNHDA, CDR2 SQIVND (reference sequence). V dropped 4 bases and J dropped 3 bases, with 15 bases sitting between them. This CDR3 comprises 16 residues. CDR3 coding DNA: TGTGCCAGTAGTACCAGGACTACCCTCGACACCGGGGAGCTGTTTTTT. Amino acids: CASSTRTTLDTGELFF.

This chain joins TRBV7-9 and TRBJ2-3; 8 bases line up with TRBD2. The CDR3 is made up of 15 amino acids. Germline V gene lookup returns CDR1 SEHNR and CDR2 FQNEAQ (reference sequence). V lost 4 bases to trimming and J lost 1 base; unmatched junction nucleotides: 4. The CDR3 DNA follows: TGTGCCAGCAGCTCCGGGACTAGAGGCACAGATACGCAGTATTTT. Amino acids: CASSSGTRGTDTQYF.

CDR3 coding DNA: TGCAGTGCTAGTCCCAAGCACTCTGGGGCCAACGTCCTGACTTTC. This encodes CSASPKHSGANVLTF. The chain employs TRBV20-1 and TRBJ2-6; no reliable D call. Trimming left V 3 bases short and J 0 bases short, with 9 bases between. The CDR3 covers 15 residues. Germline V gene data show CDR1 as DFQATT and CDR2 as SNEGSKA (reference sequence).

The rearrangement joins TRBV7-9 to TRBJ1-5; no definite D call. This CDR3 is built from 11 residues. V was clipped by 6 bases and J by 11 bases, with 11 bases between them. Germline V gives CDR1 SEHNR, CDR2 FQNEAQ (reference sequence). CDR3 residues: CASSLPGTQHF. CDR3 nucleotide sequence: TGTGCCAGCAGTCTACCGGGAACCCAGCATTTT.

J is TRBJ1-2 and V is TRBV7-2, with TRBD1 matching over 9 bases. The CDR3 runs 14 residues. CDR1 SGHTA and CDR2 FQGNSA come from the germline V gene. The V gene end was trimmed by 6 bases and the J gene end by 6 bases; junction bases not matched to a gene: 8. CDR3 protein: CASRFPGQGHGYTF. The CDR3 DNA reads as TGTGCCAGCAGATTTCCGGGACAGGGTCATGGCTACACCTTC.

This sequence joins TRBV10-3 and TRBJ1-1; D remains ambiguous. The V gene's germline CDR1 is ENHRY and CDR2 SYGVKD. Trimming left V 0 bases short and J 2 bases short, with 10 bases between. The CDR3 length is 15 residues. CDR3 protein: CAISESLVSNTEAFF. The CDR3 bases are TGTGCCATCAGTGAGTCCCTGGTAAGCAACACTGAAGCTTTCTTT.

V gene TRBV4-1 combines with J gene TRBJ2-3; no reliable D call. The CDR3 is made up of 15 amino acids. Germline V gene data show CDR1 as MGHRA and CDR2 as YSYEKL. The V end lost 3 bases, the J end lost 0 bases, and 10 bases lay between the germline ends. CDR3 DNA: TGCGCCAGCAGCCACTCAGGATTTAGCACAGATACGCAGTATTTT. Translating gives CASSHSGFSTDTQYF.

The chain uses TRBV30 and TRBJ1-5, with TRBD1 as a possible D gene (6 bases). With 0 bases removed from V and 6 bases from J, the gap between germline ends came to 9 bases. Germline loops: CDR1 GTSNPN, CDR2 SVGIG (reference sequence). The CDR3 contains 13 residues. CDR3: CAWSVGASQPQHF. DNA for the CDR3: TGTGCCTGGAGTGTGGGGGCTTCTCAGCCCCAGCATTTT.

V gene TRBV19 combines with J gene TRBJ2-4; TRBD2 is a possible D gene (6 bases). Germline V gene sequence: CDR1 LNHDA, CDR2 SQIVND (reference sequence). This CDR3 spans 15 amino acids. The V gene lost 5 bases and the J gene lost 0 bases, with 11 bases spanning the gap. This CDR3 reads CASSSAGLAKNIQYF. CDR3 nucleotide sequence: TGTGCCAGTAGTTCGGCGGGACTAGCCAAAAACATTCAGTACTTC.

The chain is built from TRBV2 and TRBJ2-7; weak D call: TRBD1 (6 bases). This CDR3 contains 14 residues. V was cut by 4 bases and J by 0 bases, with 10 bases left in between. CDR1 and CDR2 (germline): SNHLY, FYNNEI. The CDR3 sequence: CASSGTESSYEQYF. DNA of the CDR3: TGTGCCAGCAGTGGGACAGAAAGCTCCTACGAGCAGTACTTC.

A single count supports this clone. The chain has TRBV6-5 and TRBJ1-1; tentatively, D is TRBD1 (6 bases). V lost 2 bases and J 11 bases, leaving 12 bases between the germline ends. The CDR3 extends over 12 amino acids. CDR1 and CDR2 (germline): MNHEY, SVGAGI. The CDR3 protein is CASSYGGRAAFF. DNA for the CDR3: TGTGCCAGCAGTTACGGGGGCAGGGCGGCTTTCTTT.

The V and J genes are TRBV7-9 and TRBJ1-1; tentative D call: TRBD1 (6 bases). V was shortened by 2 bases and J by 0 bases, with 10 bases between the two germline ends. The CDR3 loop spans 15 amino acids. The V gene's germline CDR1 is SEHNR and CDR2 FQNEAQ (reference sequence). This CDR3 reads CASSLPGTMNTEAFF. Here the CDR3 DNA reads TGTGCCAGCAGCTTACCCGGGACAATGAACACTGAAGCTTTCTTT.

The chain employs TRBV9 and TRBJ2-3; perhaps TRBD1 as D (5 bases). V shed 3 bases and J shed 2 bases, with 22 bases lying between them. CDR1 and CDR2 (germline): SGDLS, YYNGEE. The CDR3 has 18 amino acids. CDR3: CASSGEGHPVTITDTQYF. The CDR3 coding sequence is TGTGCCAGCAGCGGGGAAGGACATCCCGTAACAATCACAGATACGCAGTATTTT. The complete variable domain, with remaining parts taken from reference TRBV9 and TRBJ2-3, reads DSGVTQTPKHLITATGQRVTLRCSPRSGDLSVYWYQQSLDQGLQFLIQYYNGEERAKGNILERFSAQQFPDLHSELNLSSLELGDSALYFCASSGEGHPVTITDTQYFGPGTRLTVL.

On this clone itself: A read error may produce the germline difference seen at one junction end. Other DNA sequences from this sample encode an identical CDR3 as well. V and J are TRBV3-1 (or the pseudogene TRBV3-2) and TRBJ2-1; D unclear. CDR1 and CDR2 from the germline V gene are LGHDT and YNNKEL (reference sequence). The CDR3 runs 11 residues. The CDR3 loop reads CASSTSGEQFF. DNA of the CDR3: TGTGCCAGCAGCACCTCGGGTGAGCAATTCTTC.

The chain joins TRBV27 to TRBJ1-2; D gene unclear. V lost 3 bases and J lost 8, with 7 bases in between. Germline values: CDR1 MNHEY, CDR2 SMNVEV (reference sequence). This CDR3 has 11 amino acids. The CDR3 coding sequence is TGTGCCAGCAGTTTGGGGAGCGGCTACACCTTC. It yields the protein CASSLGSGYTF.

The chain carries TRBV19 and TRBJ1-2, with D possibly being TRBD1 (5 bases). Per the germline V gene, CDR1 is LNHDA and CDR2 is SQIVND (reference sequence). Trimming took 11 bases from V and 5 from J, leaving 24 bases between them. This CDR3 is built from 15 residues. For the CDR3, the DNA is TGTGCCTCCCGTCCGCATCTAGGGGAAGCATATGGCTACACCTTC. It specifies CASRPHLGEAYGYTF.

J is TRBJ1-5 and V is TRBV7-9; tentatively, D is TRBD1 (5 bases). The CDR3 loop spans 16 amino acids. Germline V gives CDR1 SEHNR, CDR2 FQNEAQ (reference sequence). V was cut by 5 bases and J by 2 bases, with 16 bases left in between. The CDR3 DNA reads as TGTGCCAGCAGCCGCGAAATCTGGGGGGGCAATCAGCCCCAGCATTTT. Protein: CASSREIWGGNQPQHF.

The genes are TRBV30 and TRBJ1-5, with D hard to call. CDR1 is GTSNPN, CDR2 SVGIG, per germline (reference sequence). Deletions cut 2 bases from V and 0 bases from J, with 5 bases between. This CDR3 is built from 13 residues. The CDR3 is CAWSPSSNQPQHF. The CDR3 region has the DNA TGTGCCTGGAGTCCGAGTAGCAATCAGCCCCAGCATTTT. Using reference TRBV30 and TRBJ1-5 for the parts outside the CDR3, the full variable domain is SQTIHQWPATLVQPVGSPLSLECTVEGTSNPNLYWYRQAAGRGLQLLFYSVGIGQISSEVPQNLSASRPQDRQFILSSKKLLLSDSGFYLCAWSPSSNQPQHFGDGTRLSIL.

The chain couples TRBV28 to TRBJ1-2, with D possibly matching TRBD1 (5 bases). The V end lost 6 bases, the J end lost 5 bases, and 19 bases lay between the germline ends. CDR1 and CDR2 from the germline V gene are MDHEN and SYDVKM. The CDR3 runs 15 residues. The CDR3 DNA reads as TGTGCCAGCAGGACCATCTCTTCCAGGGTTTATGGCTACACCTTC. Amino acid sequence: CASRTISSRVYGYTF.

The J gene is TRBJ2-2, the V gene TRBV4-2; TRBD1 is a possible D gene (5 bases). The germline gives CDR1 LGHNA, CDR2 YNFKEQ. This CDR3 comprises 13 residues. V lost 4 bases and J 3 bases, leaving 6 bases between the germline ends. CDR3 amino acids: CASSPTDTGELFF. In DNA, the CDR3 is TGTGCCAGCAGCCCGACAGACACCGGGGAGCTGTTTTTT.

The CDR3 coding sequence is TGTGCCAGCAGCGCCACAGGGGGAGGAGAGACCCAGTACTTC. Translating gives CASSATGGGETQYF. The chain couples TRBV7-9 to TRBJ2-5; 8 bases are a match to TRBD1. V dropped 5 bases and J dropped 4; count of bases not matched to a gene: 6. Germline CDR1 SEHNR, CDR2 FQNEAQ (reference sequence). The CDR3 has 14 amino acids.

This chain uses TRBV4-3 with TRBJ1-2, with unresolved D. V shed 0 bases and J shed 7 bases, with 3 bases lying between them. Germline values: CDR1 LGHNA, CDR2 YSLEER. This CDR3 region has 11 residues. This chain's CDR3 is CASSQDSGYTF. The CDR3 DNA is TGCGCCAGCAGCCAAGACAGTGGCTACACCTTC.